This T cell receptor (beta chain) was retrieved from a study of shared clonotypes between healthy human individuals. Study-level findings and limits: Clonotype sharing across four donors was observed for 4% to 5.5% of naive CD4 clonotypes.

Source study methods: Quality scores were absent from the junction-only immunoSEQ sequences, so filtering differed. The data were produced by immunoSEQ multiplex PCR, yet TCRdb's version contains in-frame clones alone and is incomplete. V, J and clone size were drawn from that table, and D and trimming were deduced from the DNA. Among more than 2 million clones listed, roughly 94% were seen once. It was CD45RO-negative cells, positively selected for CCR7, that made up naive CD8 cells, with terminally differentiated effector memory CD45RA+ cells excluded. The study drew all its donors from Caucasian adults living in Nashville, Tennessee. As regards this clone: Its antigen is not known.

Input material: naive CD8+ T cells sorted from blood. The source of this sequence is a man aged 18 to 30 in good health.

The CDR3 loop reads CASRPDSWKSGANVLTF. The DNA of the CDR3 is TGTGCCAGCCGGCCGGACAGTTGGAAATCTGGGGCCAACGTCCTGACTTTC. The chain couples TRBV7-8 to TRBJ2-6; a weak D match, TRBD1 (6 bases). V lost 8 bases, J lost 1 base, and 18 bases lay in between. CDR1 SGHVS and CDR2 FQNEAQ come from the germline V gene. The CDR3 runs 17 residues. The variable domain in full, with the rest retrieved from reference TRBV7-8 and TRBJ2-6, is GAGVSQSPRYKVAKRGQDVALRCDPISGHVSLFWYQQALGQGPEFLTYFQNEAQLDKSGLPSDRFFAERPEGSVSTLKIQRTQQEDSAVYLCASRPDSWKSGANVLTFGAGSRLTVL.